Given below is one T cell receptor (beta chain) in context. The source of the sample is a study of cytomegalovirus exposure and HLA in healthy donors. 60 Vbeta and 13 Jbeta primers were used in PCR. The data were produced by immunoSEQ multiplex PCR, yet TCRdb's version contains in-frame clones alone and is incomplete. The sample has about 64,000 clones. J was trimmed by 3 bases and V by 2 bases; bases with no gene match: 6. The germline CDR1 and CDR2 sequences are GTSNPN and SVGIG (reference sequence). There are 14 residues in the CDR3. The gene calls are TRBV30 and TRBJ2-5, with 7 bases that match TRBD1. Sequencing was carried out using PBMCs. This TCR came from a woman under 30 in good health and CMV-seronegative. The CDR3 DNA reads as TGTGCCTGGAGTCAGGGGGTAGGGGAAGAGACCCAGTACTTC. As protein: CAWSQGVGEETQYF.